This T cell receptor (beta chain) is from a study of Ad26.COV2.S vaccination and SARS-CoV-2 variants. In the study overall: In the study, Ad26.COV2.S was injected intramuscularly once, or twice 56 days apart.

After removal of 8 bases from V and 2 bases from J, the junction contained 4 bases not matched to a gene. Germline V gene data show CDR1 as MNHEY and CDR2 as SVGAGI. The CDR3 consists of 14 residues. Described treatment: about 20 received Ad26.COV2.S at low or high dose, single or two shots; about 5 received placebo; per-sample allocation not given. The study sampled participants on day 63 after the first vaccine or placebo injection. This clone has a single count. TCRdb keeps only in-frame clones here, not all; method: immunoSEQ multiplex PCR. The sample lists hundreds of thousands of clones; about 89% were seen once.

The clonotype comes from a person between 18 and 65 years old who received the Ad26.COV2.S COVID-19 vaccine or a placebo. This chain links TRBV6-5 with TRBJ1-5; 9 nucleotides agree with TRBD1. This specimen was peripheral blood, taken in a trial of Ad26.COV2.S vaccine versus placebo. In DNA, the CDR3 is TGTGCCAGCGGGACAGGGTACCGCAATCAGCCCCAGCATTTT. This gives the protein CASGTGYRNQPQHF.